These T cell receptor beta chains were read from a single sample in a study of cytomegalovirus exposure and HLA in healthy donors. Sequenced by immunoSEQ multiplex PCR; TCRdb stores in-frame clones only, minus some. This sample has 150,000 or so clones; 70% to 90% occur once, and the top ten carry more than 2%. The specimen sequenced was PBMCs. The origin of the receptors is a man between 18 and 29 years old in good health and CMV-seropositive. Both conserved end residues are part of each CDR3. The D gene is left open where the match is weak. Clone sizes are given selectively: once, few, many, or a class where the clone is expanded.

clone_size d_call j_call v_call cdr3_nt cdr3_aa
NA NA TRBJ2-7 TRBV6-6 TGTGCCAGCAGTTCCGAGTACGAGCAGTACTTC CASSSEYEQYF
NA NA TRBJ1-1 TRBV9 TGTGCCAGCAGCTCCCGAACCCTCCGGGGGGAAGCTTTCTTT CASSSRTLRGEAFF
NA TRBD1 TRBJ1-6 TRBV27 TGTGCCAGCAGTTCCTCGACAGGGACCCTAAGGACACCCCTCCACTTT CASSSSTGTLRTPLHF
NA TRBD1 TRBJ1-4 TRBV7-2 TGTGCCAGCAGCTCGGCGACAGGGGGGAATGAAAAACTGTTTTTT CASSSATGGNEKLFF
few NA TRBJ1-1 TRBV4-1 TGCGCCAGCAGCCAATTTAGTCTGAACACTGAAGCTTTCTTT CASSQFSLNTEAFF
NA NA TRBJ2-3 TRBV6-5 TGTGCCAGCAAGACATTATCCACAGATACGCAGTATTTT CASKTLSTDTQYF
NA TRBD1 TRBJ2-6 TRBV10-3 TGTGCCATCGGATATGGGGGACAGGGTTTTGCTGGGGCCAACGTCCTGACTTTC CAIGYGGQGFAGANVLTF
NA NA TRBJ1-2 TRBV19 TGTGCCAGTAGTGGCGGGGCCTATGGCTACACCTTC CASSGGAYGYTF
many NA TRBJ2-2 TRBV19 TGTGCCAGTAGTATTTCGGGGTTTAGCGGGGAGCTGTTTTTT CASSISGFSGELFF
NA NA TRBJ2-7 TRBV28 TGTGCCAGCAGTTCCCAGTACGAGCAGTACTTC CASSSQYEQYF
NA NA TRBJ1-2 TRBV7-9 TGTGCCAGCAGCTCCGGGCAGCGGGGCTACACCTTC CASSSGQRGYTF
NA NA TRBJ2-7 TRBV5-6 TGTGCCAGCAGCCCGGGGGGGACAGGGACCTACGAGCAGTACTTC CASSPGGTGTYEQYF
NA NA TRBJ1-5 TRBV6-5 TGTGCCAGCAGTAAGAACAGTAACAGCAATCAGCCCCAGCATTTT CASSKNSNSNQPQHF
NA NA TRBJ2-2 TRBV7-9 TGTGCCAGCAGCTTAGTCCGGACTTGGGAGCTGTTTTTT CASSLVRTWELFF
NA NA TRBJ1-2 TRBV7-9 TGTGCCAGCAGCGGGCGGGGGTCCTATGGCTACACCTTC CASSGRGSYGYTF
NA NA TRBJ2-2 TRBV5-6 TGTGCCAGCAGCTTGGTGGGTAGCGCGGCCGGGGAGCTGTTTTTT CASSLVGSAAGELFF